A single sample gave rise to the 29 T cell receptor beta chains below, sequenced in a study of STAT3 mutations in large granular lymphocyte leukemia. These receptors lack a known antigen. Using immunoSEQ multiplex PCR, the repertoire was profiled, and TCRdb retains in-frame clones only, with some absent. The sample consists of 10,000 to 15,000 clones, 81% of them appearing once. Findings of the study overall: Every T-LGLL patient had at least one immunodominant TCRbeta clonotype.

Sequenced input: peripheral blood mononuclear cells. The receptors here all came from a man between 60 and 75 years old with T-cell large granular lymphocyte leukemia. Some clones in this sample may be carry-over from other donors' samples.

The chain is built from TRBV6-5 and TRBJ2-7; 11 bases agree with TRBD2. The CDR3 loop spans 14 amino acids. Germline V gene sequence: CDR1 MNHEY, CDR2 SVGAGI. Losses at the gene ends were 6 bases for V and 7 bases for J; bases not matched to a gene: 8. The chain's CDR3 is CASRTGLAADEQYF. The DNA for the CDR3 is TGTGCCAGCAGAACGGGACTAGCGGCAGATGAGCAGTACTTC.

This clone showed up just once. The gene calls are TRBV25-1 and TRBJ1-1, with D possibly matching TRBD1 (5 bases). The CDR3 loop spans 14 amino acids. The V end lost 5 bases, the J end lost 2 bases, and 12 bases lay between the germline ends. The germline V gene has CDR1 MGHDK and CDR2 SYGVNS. CDR3 in DNA: TGTGCCAGCAGTACCGGGACGTTTAACACTGAAGCTTTCTTT. As protein: CASSTGTFNTEAFF.

The chain is built from TRBV5-1 and TRBJ2-7; 9 bases are shared with TRBD2. CDR3 size: 15 residues. The germline V gene encodes CDR1 SGHRS and CDR2 YFSETQ. V shed 3 bases, J shed 5 bases, and the junction held 9 bases outside the gene matches. The chain's CDR3 is CASSSEASGKDEQYF. The CDR3 nucleotides are TGCGCCAGCAGCTCGGAAGCTAGCGGGAAGGACGAGCAGTACTTC.

The genes are TRBV7-3 and TRBJ2-1; 15 bases agree with TRBD2. This CDR3 contains 17 residues. The germline CDR1 and CDR2 sequences are SGHTA and FQGTGA. Germline trimming cut 4 bases from V and 8 bases from J; bases unmatched to any gene: 9. Here the CDR3 reads CASSSRTSGRAWDEQFF. In DNA, the CDR3 is TGTGCCAGCAGCTCTAGGACTAGCGGGAGGGCCTGGGATGAGCAGTTCTTC.

The sample holds a few counts of this clone. This sequence joins TRBV20-1 and TRBJ1-5; D unresolved. Deletions cut 2 bases from V and 6 bases from J, with 5 bases between. This CDR3 region has 11 residues. Germline CDR1 is DFQATT and CDR2 is SNEGSKA (reference sequence). The CDR3 DNA follows: TGCAGTGCTAGACAGAGTCAGCCCCAGCATTTT. This codes for CSARQSQPQHF.

The CDR3 protein is CASSGSTGGGVYEQYF. CDR3 nucleotides: TGTGCCAGCAGTGGCTCGACAGGGGGCGGAGTATACGAGCAGTACTTC. The chain links TRBV6-1 to TRBJ2-7, with TRBD1 identical over 10 bases. Trimming took 4 bases from V and 4 from J; bases not matched to a gene: 10. The CDR3 has 16 residues. The germline gives CDR1 MNHNS, CDR2 SASEGT.

The genes are TRBV7-2 and TRBJ2-7; the D gene is possibly TRBD2 (6 bases). Trimming left V 5 bases short and J 7 bases short, with 18 bases between. The CDR3 length is 14 residues. The germline V gene encodes CDR1 SGHTA and CDR2 FQGNSA. The CDR3: CASSAPGPRGEQYF. The CDR3, as DNA: TGTGCCAGCAGCGCGCCGGGCCCCCGGGGGGAGCAGTACTTC.

The V call is TRBV29-1, the J call TRBJ2-1, with 10 bases matching TRBD2. In germline, CDR1 is SQVTM, CDR2 ANQGSEA. This CDR3 has 14 residues. The V gene end was trimmed by 3 bases and the J gene end by 3 bases; junction bases not matched to a gene: 2. The CDR3 nucleotides are TGCAGCGTTGATACTAGCGGGGTCTACAATGAGCAGTTCTTC. Its translation: CSVDTSGVYNEQFF.

There are a few counts of this clone. The chain is built from TRBV30 and TRBJ2-3; no definite D call. Trimming pared 5 bases from V and 8 bases from J, leaving 20 bases between. The CDR3 length is 14 residues. Per the germline V gene, CDR1 is GTSNPN and CDR2 is SVGIG (reference sequence). Here the CDR3 reads CAWGPSPLLGTQYF. CDR3 bases: TGTGCCTGGGGTCCTTCGCCCCTCCTGGGTACGCAGTATTTT.

As concerns this clone: The junction and the germline gene differ at one end; a read error may be behind it. V and J are TRBV7-2 and TRBJ2-3, with TRBD2 as a possible D gene (5 bases). From germline, CDR1 is SGHTA and CDR2 FQGNSA. The CDR3 totals 12 residues. CDR3 sequence (DNA): TGTGCCAGCAGCCTACCTCAGCGGATGAGCCTTTTT. It translates to CASSLPQRMSLF. Drawing the rest from reference TRBV7-2 and TRBJ2-3, the complete variable domain is GAGVSQSPSNKVTEKGKDVELRCDPISGHTALYWYRQSLGQGLEFLIYFQGNSAPDKSGLPSDRFSAERTGGSVSTLTIQRTQQEDSAVYLCASSLPQRMSLFGPGTRLTVL.

In DNA, the CDR3 is TGTGCCAGCAATTCGCAGAAACAAGGTGAGGCTAACTATGGCTACACCTTC. Its protein product is CASNSQKQGEANYGYTF. The rearrangement joins TRBV25-1 to TRBJ1-2, with D uncertain. CDR3 length equals 17 residues. Trimming took off 7 bases at V and 0 bases at J, with 21 bases between the two ends. Germline CDR1 is MGHDK and CDR2 is SYGVNS.

The chain couples TRBV5-1 to TRBJ2-7; 8 bases are shared with TRBD1. Looked up from germline, CDR1 is SGHRS and CDR2 is YFSETQ. The CDR3 is made up of 13 amino acids. After removal of 4 bases from V and 5 bases from J, the junction contained 5 bases not matched to a gene. CDR3 residues: CASSRQGRHEQYF. In DNA form, the CDR3 reads TGCGCCAGCAGCCGACAGGGGCGGCACGAGCAGTACTTC.

The chain recombines TRBV7-2 with TRBJ2-5, with D hard to call. The CDR3 covers 14 residues. The V gene lost 1 base and the J gene lost 7 bases, with 13 bases spanning the gap. The V gene's germline CDR1 is SGHTA and CDR2 FQGNSA. The chain's CDR3 is CASSLVPAPGTQYF. The CDR3, as DNA: TGTGCCAGCAGCTTAGTTCCAGCCCCGGGGACCCAGTACTTC.

The chain recombines TRBV7-9 with TRBJ1-4; D is ambiguous. This CDR3 spans 12 amino acids. The germline V and J ends were trimmed by 1 base and 7 bases, with 4 bases remaining between them. Germline-derived CDR1 and CDR2 are SEHNR and FQNEAQ (reference sequence). CDR3 nucleotide sequence: TGTGCCAGCAGCTTAGAGGGTGAAAAACTGTTTTTT. Translating it yields CASSLEGEKLFF.

The V call is TRBV30, the J call TRBJ2-7; no clear D gene. Germline V gives CDR1 GTSNPN, CDR2 SVGIG (reference sequence). CDR3 length: 13 residues. The germline V and J ends were trimmed by 5 bases and 3 bases, with 14 bases remaining between them. The CDR3 DNA is TGTGCCTGGTCCACCGAGAAGTACTACGAGCAGTACTTC. This encodes CAWSTEKYYEQYF.

CDR3 in amino acids: CASSSPGGITAEQYF. DNA of the CDR3: TGTGCCAGCAGCTCTCCCGGGGGGATCACGGCCGAGCAGTACTTC. The V and J genes are TRBV5-4 and TRBJ2-7; TRBD2 matches 7 bases. The CDR3 sequence is 15 residues long. Trimming cost V 3 bases and J 6 bases; bases outside gene matches: 12. Germline V gives CDR1 SGHNT, CDR2 YYREEE (reference sequence). The entire variable domain, with the rest obtained from reference TRBV5-4 and TRBJ2-7, is as follows: ETGVTQSPTHLIKTRGQQVTLRCSSQSGHNTVSWYQQALGQGPQFIFQYYREEENGRGNFPPRFSGLQFPNYSSELNVNALELDDSALYLCASSSPGGITAEQYFGPGTRLTVT.

CDR3 sequence reads: CAWSAGIQNTEAFF. CDR3 in DNA: TGTGCCTGGAGTGCGGGGATTCAGAACACTGAAGCTTTCTTT. The chain links TRBV30 to TRBJ1-1; D is unclear. CDR3 size: 14 residues. The V end was cut by 1 base, the J end by 1 base, with 10 bases between. Germline V lookup: CDR1 GTSNPN, CDR2 SVGIG (reference sequence).

The rearrangement uses TRBV29-1 and TRBJ2-1; D remains unclear. With 6 bases removed from V and 3 bases from J, the gap between germline ends came to 12 bases. The germline gives CDR1 SQVTM, CDR2 ANQGSEA. The CDR3 loop spans 13 amino acids. CDR3 DNA: TGCAGCGTAGAGTGGGCCATCTACAATGAGCAGTTCTTC. This codes for CSVEWAIYNEQFF.

As DNA, the CDR3 is TGTGCCAGCAGCTTAATGGTGGGCACCATATATTTT. Translating it yields CASSLMVGTIYF. The rearrangement links TRBV7-2 to TRBJ1-3, with D unclear. Trimming left V 2 bases short and J 9 bases short, with 8 bases between. CDR3 length: 12 amino acids. CDR1 and CDR2 (germline): SGHTA, FQGNSA.

The chain is built from TRBV12-5 and TRBJ2-1; D gene ambiguous. V was shortened by 3 bases and J by 9 bases, with 6 bases between the two germline ends. Germline CDR1 LGHNT, CDR2 FRNRAP. This CDR3 is 11 amino acids long. The CDR3 DNA follows: TGTGCTAGTGGTTTAGCGTCTGAGCAGTTCTTC. This encodes CASGLASEQFF.

The chain links TRBV18 to TRBJ2-7, with 10 bases matching TRBD2. Germline loops: CDR1 KGHSH, CDR2 LQKENI. CDR3 length: 14 residues. After removal of 3 bases from V and 4 bases from J, the junction contained 3 bases not matched to a gene. CDR3 nucleotide sequence: TGTGCCAGCTCACCGACTAGCGGGTGGTACGAGCAGTACTTC. This sequence encodes CASSPTSGWYEQYF.

This clone was seen more than once but under ten times. The J gene is TRBJ1-4, the V gene TRBV4-3; D is undetermined. The V end was cut by 3 bases, the J end by 3 bases, with 14 bases between. The CDR3 extends over 16 amino acids. Germline loops: CDR1 LGHNA, CDR2 YSLEER. In DNA, the CDR3 is TGCGCCAGCAGCCAGGGTTCGGGGAACGCTAATGAAAAACTGTTTTTT. Translation: CASSQGSGNANEKLFF.

This clone was observed a handful of times. V and J are TRBV7-9 and TRBJ2-7; 9 bases fit TRBD1. V shed 6 bases, J shed 7 bases, and the junction held 7 bases outside the gene matches. The CDR3 totals 13 residues. CDR1 and CDR2 from the germline V gene are SEHNR and FQNEAQ (reference sequence). As DNA, the CDR3 is TGTGCCAGCAGGCCCAACAGGGGGCGAGAGCAGTACTTC. It translates to CASRPNRGREQYF.

The rearrangement links TRBV6-1 to TRBJ1-2; D might be TRBD1 (6 bases). The CDR3 length is 15 residues. CDR1 is MNHNS and CDR2 is SASEGT in the germline V gene. V was clipped by 6 bases and J by 3 bases, with 17 bases between them. In nucleotides, the CDR3 is TGTGCCAGCAGCCTAGGGGGGGTCGGGGACTATGGCTACACCTTC. Translated, it gives CASSLGGVGDYGYTF.

This rearrangement joins TRBV18 to TRBJ2-3; TRBD2 is a possible D gene (5 bases). CDR1 is KGHSH and CDR2 is LQKENI in the germline V gene. The CDR3 extends over 13 amino acids. Trimming pared 8 bases from V and 1 base from J, leaving 10 bases between. CDR3 bases: TGTGCCAGCCAAGGTAGCGGCACAGATACGCAGTATTTT. Its translation is CASQGSGTDTQYF. Full variable domain (outside the CDR3, taken from reference TRBV18 and TRBJ2-3): NAGVMQNPRHLVRRRGQEARLRCSPMKGHSHVYWYRQLPEEGLKFMVYLQKENIIDESGMPKERFSAEFPKEGPSILRIQQVVRGDSAAYFCASQGSGTDTQYFGPGTRLTVL.

The chain uses TRBV19 and TRBJ1-1, with D possibly TRBD1 on 6 matching bases. With 7 bases removed from V and 1 base from J, the gap between germline ends came to 13 bases. Germline V CDR1 and CDR2: LNHDA, SQIVND (reference sequence). The CDR3 length is 14 residues. In DNA, the CDR3 is TGTGCCAGTACCCGGGGGGGCCGGAACACTGAAGCTTTCTTT. As protein: CASTRGGRNTEAFF.

This chain uses TRBV6-1 with TRBJ1-2; 7 bases line up with TRBD1. CDR1 is MNHNS and CDR2 is SASEGT in the germline V gene. The CDR3 length is 13 residues. The junction had 4 bases not matched to a gene; V was cut back by 7 bases and J by 2 bases. The CDR3 is CASTPTGNYGYTF. CDR3 DNA sequence: TGTGCCAGCACCCCGACAGGGAACTATGGCTACACCTTC.

This chain uses TRBV6-6 with TRBJ2-7; perhaps TRBD2 as D (5 bases). The CDR3 is 15 amino acids. Per the germline V gene, CDR1 is MNHNY and CDR2 is SVGAGI (reference sequence). V lost 6 bases, J lost 2 bases, and 17 bases lay in between. Here the CDR3 DNA reads TGTGCCAGCAGCTCCGCCGGACTGGCCACCTACGAGCAGTACTTC. Its protein product is CASSSAGLATYEQYF.

The chain joins TRBV18 to TRBJ2-3, with TRBD2 matching 12 bases. This CDR3 comprises 16 residues. Trimming cost V 6 bases and J 0 bases; bases outside gene matches: 4. Germline loops: CDR1 KGHSH, CDR2 LQKENI. This chain's CDR3 is CASSGLAGLSTDTQYF. For the CDR3, the DNA is TGTGCCAGCTCGGGACTAGCGGGTCTGAGCACAGATACGCAGTATTTT.